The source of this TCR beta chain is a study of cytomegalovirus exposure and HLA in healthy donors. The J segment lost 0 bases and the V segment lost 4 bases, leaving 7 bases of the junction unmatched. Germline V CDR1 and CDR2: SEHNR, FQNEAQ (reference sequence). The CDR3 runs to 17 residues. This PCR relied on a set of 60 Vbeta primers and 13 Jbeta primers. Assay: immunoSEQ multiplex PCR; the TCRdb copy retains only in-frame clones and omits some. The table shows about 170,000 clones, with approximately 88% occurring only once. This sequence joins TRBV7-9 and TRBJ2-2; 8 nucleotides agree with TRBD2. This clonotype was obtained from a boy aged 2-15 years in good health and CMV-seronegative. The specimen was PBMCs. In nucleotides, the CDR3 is TGTGCCAGCAGCTCGGATAAAGCGGGAGCGAACACCGGGGAGCTGTTTTTT. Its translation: CASSSDKAGANTGELFF.